Given below is one T cell receptor (beta chain) in context. Its specificity is unknown. Germline loops: CDR1 SEHNR, CDR2 FQNEAQ (reference sequence). This CDR3 contains 15 residues. V gave up 3 bases and J gave up 6 bases; unmatched junction bases: 8. The use of a sample-barcoded 5' primer and a J-beta primer mix characterized a second PCR of about 7 to 12 cycles. TCRdb itself ran the 5' RACE reads through MiXCR, one entry per CDR3 protein. This table has fewer than 750,000 distinct CDR3 sequences, over 40% appearing once. The data originate from a study of blood T cells in healthy people across ages. Study-level points and caveats: The CMV status of each donor remained undetermined, and this could have confounded shifts in expanded clonotypes. The authors considered diversity estimates from one million T cells to be underestimates.

This clonotype was sampled from an elderly woman in good health. The sample taken for sequencing was blood. The chain recombines TRBV7-9 with TRBJ2-3; 8 bases align to TRBD2. The CDR3, as DNA: TGTGCCAGCAGCTTTGGAGCGGGAGTCGCGGATACGCAGTATTTT. It codes for CASSFGAGVADTQYF.